One and the same sample provided the 18 T cell receptor beta chains below, sequenced in a study of T cell responses to AZD1222 COVID-19 vaccine. Method: immunoSEQ multiplex PCR; TCRdb's copy keeps in-frame clones and lacks some. The data contain 160,000 or so clones, 75% to 95% of them singletons. Sequences were derived from peripheral blood, sampled on day 0 of AZD1222 vaccination. The receptors here all came from an adult in good health.

The gene calls are TRBV28 and TRBJ2-2; 11 bases agree with TRBD1. This CDR3 has 15 residues. Germline V lookup: CDR1 MDHEN, CDR2 SYDVKM. J was trimmed by 4 bases and V by 6 bases; bases with no gene match: 4. The chain's CDR3 is CASSQGQGGTGELFF. The CDR3 coding sequence is TGTGCCAGCAGCCAGGGACAGGGGGGCACCGGGGAGCTGTTTTTT.

The J gene is TRBJ2-1, the V gene TRBV10-1; D is unclear. Per the germline V gene, CDR1 is WNHNN and CDR2 is SYGVQD (reference sequence). The ends were cut back, 6 bases at V and 3 bases at J, with 3 bases in the middle. This CDR3 has 11 amino acids. CDR3 sequence (DNA): TGCGCCAGCAGCCGCTACAATGAGCAGTTCTTC. As protein: CASSRYNEQFF.

This CDR3 is CASSVGTVQFF. CDR3 nucleotide sequence: TGTGCCAGCAGCGTCGGGACCGTACAGTTCTTC. V gene TRBV7-9 combines with J gene TRBJ2-1; D assignment may be TRBD1 or TRBD2 (5 bases each). The length of the CDR3 is 11 residues. Germline V gene sequence: CDR1 SEHNR, CDR2 FQNEAQ (reference sequence). Trimming left V 5 bases short and J 13 bases short, with 12 bases between.

The V gene is TRBV9, the J gene TRBJ2-3, with TRBD2 matching over 11 bases. Germline V gene sequence: CDR1 SGDLS, CDR2 YYNGEE. The trim removed 4 bases at V and 1 base at J, leaving 11 bases unmatched. CDR3 length: 18 amino acids. The CDR3 loop is CASSTTLAGGPGTDTQYF. In nucleotides, the CDR3 is TGTGCCAGCAGCACCACCTTAGCGGGAGGGCCCGGCACAGATACGCAGTATTTT.

This clone was recorded once. The chain carries TRBV24-1 and TRBJ2-1; 11 positions match TRBD2. The CDR3 length is 15 residues. Germline V gene data show CDR1 as KGHDR and CDR2 as SFDVKD. V dropped 3 bases and J dropped 6; count of bases not matched to a gene: 3. CDR3 bases: TGTGCCACCAGTGATGCACTAGCGGGAGCCAATGAGCAGTTCTTC. Protein product: CATSDALAGANEQFF.

V and J are TRBV5-5 and TRBJ2-2; possibly TRBD1 for D (6 bases). The CDR3 extends over 16 amino acids. With 0 bases removed from V and 2 bases from J, the gap between germline ends came to 11 bases. Per the germline V gene, CDR1 is SGHKS and CDR2 is YYEKEE (reference sequence). The CDR3 region has the DNA TGTGCCAGCAGCTTGGACAGGGTCTATAACACCGGGGAGCTGTTTTTT. Its translation is CASSLDRVYNTGELFF.

This clone was detected once. V and J are TRBV11-2 and TRBJ2-7, with D unresolved. The V end lost 4 bases, the J end lost 7 bases, and 14 bases lay between the germline ends. The CDR3 is 13 amino acids. Germline loops: CDR1 SGHAT, CDR2 FQNNGV. The CDR3 loop is CASSSAPWDEQYF. The CDR3 bases are TGTGCCAGCAGCTCCGCCCCTTGGGATGAGCAGTACTTC.

This chain connects TRBV5-1 to TRBJ2-7; tentatively, D is TRBD2 (5 bases). The CDR3 sequence is 14 residues long. V shed 3 bases and J shed 3 bases, with 13 bases lying between them. From germline, CDR1 is SGHRS and CDR2 YFSETQ. The CDR3 here is CASSSEGAFYEQYF. The CDR3 DNA reads TGCGCCAGCAGCTCCGAGGGAGCTTTCTACGAGCAGTACTTC.

The chain carries TRBV4-1 and TRBJ1-4, with D uncertain. The CDR3 length is 14 residues. The germline V gene has CDR1 MGHRA and CDR2 YSYEKL. Trimming took off 0 bases at V and 7 bases at J, with 9 bases between the two ends. CDR3 sequence: CASSQENLGEKLFF. As DNA, the CDR3 is TGCGCCAGCAGCCAAGAAAATCTGGGTGAAAAACTGTTTTTT.

This chain joins TRBV5-6 and TRBJ1-1, with D possibly being TRBD1 (5 bases). The V end lost 2 bases, the J end lost 4 bases, and 9 bases lay between the germline ends. The germline gives CDR1 SGHDT, CDR2 YYEEEE. CDR3 size: 13 residues. CDR3 bases: TGTGCCAGCAGCTTCGTGGGGGGCACTGAAGCTTTCTTT. Residues: CASSFVGGTEAFF.

This clone was seen once. The chain recombines TRBV29-1 with TRBJ1-2; D may be TRBD1 (5 bases). Trimming removed 7 bases from V and 7 bases from J, with 16 bases in between. The CDR3 runs 12 residues. Germline CDR1 reads SQVTM; CDR2 reads ANQGSEA. The CDR3 protein is CSGDSGFGGYTF. CDR3 nucleotide sequence: TGCAGCGGAGACTCAGGGTTTGGTGGCTACACCTTC.

V usage is TRBV5-6 and J usage is TRBJ2-7; 8 bases line up with TRBD2. CDR3 length equals 14 residues. V dropped 0 bases and J dropped 6; count of bases not matched to a gene: 5. Germline loops: CDR1 SGHDT, CDR2 YYEEEE. Written as DNA, the CDR3 is TGTGCCAGCAGCTTGGCGGTAGCGGGAATCGAGCAGTACTTC. This translates into CASSLAVAGIEQYF.

The chain employs TRBV28 and TRBJ1-1; 8 nucleotides match TRBD1. CDR1 MDHEN and CDR2 SYDVKM come from the germline V gene. Unmatched junction bases numbered 17, after V lost 5 bases and J lost 9 bases. This CDR3 comprises 16 residues. The CDR3 sequence: CASSLFLGQDYLKAFF. The DNA for the CDR3 is TGTGCCAGCAGTCTTTTCCTGGGACAGGATTATTTGAAAGCTTTCTTT.

CDR3 nucleotide sequence: TGTGCCAGCAGCCACACAGAGAACACTGAAGCTTTCTTT. Protein product: CASSHTENTEAFF. This chain connects TRBV3-1 (or the pseudogene TRBV3-2) to TRBJ1-1; D gene unclear. The germline V and J ends were trimmed by 3 bases and 1 base, with 6 bases remaining between them. This CDR3 region has 13 residues. Germline V CDR1 and CDR2: LGHDT, YNNKEL (reference sequence).

The rearrangement links TRBV18 to TRBJ1-1; D ambiguous. From germline, CDR1 is KGHSH and CDR2 LQKENI. Trimming took off 1 base at V and 4 bases at J, with 16 bases between the two ends. CDR3 length equals 16 residues. Written as DNA, the CDR3 is TGTGCCAGCTCACCACTCACGGCAGGATCGGGCACTGAAGCTTTCTTT. Translated: CASSPLTAGSGTEAFF. The complete variable domain, with remaining parts taken from reference TRBV18 and TRBJ1-1, reads NAGVMQNPRHLVRRRGQEARLRCSPMKGHSHVYWYRQLPEEGLKFMVYLQKENIIDESGMPKERFSAEFPKEGPSILRIQQVVRGDSAAYFCASSPLTAGSGTEAFFGQGTRLTVV.

The rearrangement uses TRBV7-2 and TRBJ1-2, with 8 bases that match TRBD1. J was trimmed by 6 bases and V by 1 base; bases with no gene match: 7. The CDR3 is 15 amino acids. Germline-derived CDR1 and CDR2 are SGHTA and FQGNSA. The CDR3 DNA reads as TGTGCCAGCAGCTTAGGAGGAGCAGGGGGCGATGGCTACACCTTC. Translated, it gives CASSLGGAGGDGYTF.

This rearrangement joins TRBV29-1 to TRBJ2-2, with 7 bases fitting TRBD1. Trimming cost V 5 bases and J 3 bases; bases outside gene matches: 6. Germline V gene lookup returns CDR1 SQVTM and CDR2 ANQGSEA. The CDR3 totals 14 residues. For the CDR3, the DNA is TGCAGCGTTACCCGGGGACAGTACACCGGGGAGCTGTTTTTT. Translated: CSVTRGQYTGELFF.

V is TRBV9 and J is TRBJ1-4, with 10 bases aligning to TRBD1. CDR1 and CDR2 (germline): SGDLS, YYNGEE. The ends lost 3 bases at V and 0 bases at J; junction bases unmatched: 11. There are 19 residues in the CDR3. As DNA, the CDR3 is TGTGCCAGCAGCGACGGGACAGGGGAGGGGATAGCAACTAATGAAAAACTGTTTTTT. It codes for CASSDGTGEGIATNEKLFF.